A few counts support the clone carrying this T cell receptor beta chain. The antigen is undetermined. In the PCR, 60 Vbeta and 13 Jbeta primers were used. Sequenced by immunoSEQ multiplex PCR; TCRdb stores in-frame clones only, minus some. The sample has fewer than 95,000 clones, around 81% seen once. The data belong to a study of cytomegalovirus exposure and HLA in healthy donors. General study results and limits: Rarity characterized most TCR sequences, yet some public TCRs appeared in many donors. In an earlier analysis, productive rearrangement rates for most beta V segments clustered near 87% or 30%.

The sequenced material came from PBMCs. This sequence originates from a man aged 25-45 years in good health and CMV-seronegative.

CDR3 sequence reads: CASSYFRAGSNQPQHF. DNA for the CDR3: TGTGCCAGCAGTTACTTCCGAGCAGGTAGCAATCAGCCCCAGCATTTT. This chain links TRBV6-6 with TRBJ1-5; D gene ambiguous. V was pared by 1 base and J by 0 bases, with 10 bases between. This CDR3 contains 16 residues. In germline, CDR1 is MNHNY, CDR2 SVGAGI (reference sequence).